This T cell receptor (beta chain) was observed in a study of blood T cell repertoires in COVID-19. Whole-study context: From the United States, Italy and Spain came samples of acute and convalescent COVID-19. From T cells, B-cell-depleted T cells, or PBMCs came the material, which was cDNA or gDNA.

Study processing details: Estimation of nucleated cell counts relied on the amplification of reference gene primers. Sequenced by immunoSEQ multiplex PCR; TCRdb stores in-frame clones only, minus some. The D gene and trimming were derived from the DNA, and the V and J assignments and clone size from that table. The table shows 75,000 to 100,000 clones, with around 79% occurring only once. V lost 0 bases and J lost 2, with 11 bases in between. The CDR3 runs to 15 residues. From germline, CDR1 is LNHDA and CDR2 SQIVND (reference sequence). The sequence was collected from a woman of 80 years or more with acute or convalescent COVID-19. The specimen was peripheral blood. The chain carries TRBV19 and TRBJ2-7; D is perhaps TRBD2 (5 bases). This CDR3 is CASSIDSAGPYEQYF. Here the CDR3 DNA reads TGTGCCAGTAGTATAGACTCGGCGGGTCCCTACGAGCAGTACTTC.